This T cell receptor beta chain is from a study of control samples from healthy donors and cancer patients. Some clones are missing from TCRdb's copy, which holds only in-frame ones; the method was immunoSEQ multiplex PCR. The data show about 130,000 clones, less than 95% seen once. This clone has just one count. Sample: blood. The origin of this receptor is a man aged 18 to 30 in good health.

As DNA, the CDR3 is TGTGCCAGCAGCGTAGATCGGGGGGAATACAATGAGCAGTTCTTC. Encoded protein: CASSVDRGEYNEQFF. The V gene is TRBV9, the J gene TRBJ2-1; 7 nucleotides line up with TRBD2. With 0 bases clipped from V and 4 bases from J, the junction kept 4 bases outside the gene matches. This CDR3 comprises 15 residues. Germline CDR1 is SGDLS and CDR2 is YYNGEE.